A single sample is the source of the 9 T cell receptor beta chains below, sequenced in a study of Graves' ophthalmopathy and Graves' hyperthyroidism. Amplification of TCR beta CDR3 regions used RNA transcripts. An opening RT-PCR round employed HTBI primers and preceded a second-round multiplex PCR. TCRdb called the multiplex PCR reads again in MiXCR, with one record for every CDR3 protein. The profile shows hundreds of thousands of distinct CDR3 sequences, about 21% of them singletons. Sequencing was performed on peripheral blood. The origin of the receptors is a woman aged 18-35 years with stable Graves' hyperthyroidism.

This clonotype showed up many times. V gene TRBV11-2 combines with J gene TRBJ2-7; D might be TRBD2 (5 bases). This CDR3 has 14 residues. Germline loops: CDR1 SGHAT, CDR2 FQNNGV. Trimming took 3 bases from V and 2 from J, leaving 11 bases between them. The CDR3 nucleotides are TGTGCCAGCAGCTTCGGCGTGGGAGCCTACGAGCAGTACTTC. Translating gives CASSFGVGAYEQYF.

The rearrangement uses TRBV4-3 and TRBJ1-1; D unresolved. Germline CDR1 is LGHNA and CDR2 is YSLEER. Trimming left V 0 bases short and J 3 bases short, with 14 bases between. The CDR3 covers 16 residues. The CDR3 is CASSQDLGKWDTEAFF. The CDR3, as DNA: TGCGCCAGCAGCCAAGATTTAGGGAAGTGGGACACTGAAGCTTTCTTT.

A few counts support this clonotype. The J gene is TRBJ2-7, the V gene TRBV5-6; 12 nucleotides align to TRBD1. Trimming cost V 0 bases and J 5 bases; bases outside gene matches: 3. The CDR3 runs 15 residues. CDR1 SGHDT and CDR2 YYEEEE come from the germline V gene. The CDR3 DNA sequence: TGTGCCAGCAGCTTGGCCGGGACAGGGGGCCACGAGCAGTACTTC. The encoded protein is CASSLAGTGGHEQYF.

This clonotype was seen at least ten times. V gene TRBV28 combines with J gene TRBJ2-3; D possibly uses TRBD1 or TRBD2 (5 bases each). The CDR3 extends over 13 amino acids. The V end lost 5 bases, the J end lost 3 bases, and 9 bases lay between the germline ends. Germline CDR1 MDHEN, CDR2 SYDVKM. CDR3 sequence (DNA): TGTGCCAGCAGTCAGGGCGGGACAGATACGCAGTATTTT. Translation gives CASSQGGTDTQYF.

The chain carries TRBV27 and TRBJ1-1; the D is unclear. Germline CDR1 MNHEY, CDR2 SMNVEV (reference sequence). Trimming removed 3 bases at V and 6 bases at J, with 11 bases between. The CDR3 has 13 amino acids. CDR3 amino acids: CASSFSTPPEAFF. The CDR3 DNA reads TGTGCCAGCAGTTTCAGTACCCCTCCTGAAGCTTTCTTT.

This clonotype was counted many times. J is TRBJ2-7 and V is TRBV7-9; D possibly corresponds to TRBD1 (6 bases). Germline CDR1 is SEHNR and CDR2 is FQNEAQ (reference sequence). The CDR3 is 14 residues long. Trimming cost V 4 bases and J 3 bases, with 13 bases left between them. Written as DNA, the CDR3 is TGTGCCAGCAGCTCCCGGGACAAGTACTACGAGCAGTACTTC. This codes for CASSSRDKYYEQYF.

This clonotype was detected ten times or more. In DNA form, the CDR3 reads TGTGCCAGCAGTTCCCCCAGGACTAGCGCTACCTACGAGCAGTACTTC. The encoded protein is CASSSPRTSATYEQYF. J is TRBJ2-7 and V is TRBV12-3 or TRBV12-4, with TRBD2 matching 9 bases. The CDR3 is made up of 16 amino acids. J lost 2 bases, V lost 4 bases, and 9 bases had no gene match.

The chain employs TRBV12-3 or TRBV12-4 and TRBJ2-7, with a tentative D call TRBD2 (6 bases). The V end lost 3 bases, the J end lost 4 bases, and 10 bases lay between the germline ends. The CDR3 has 13 residues. The CDR3 DNA is TGTGCCAGCAGTTTTCGGCTAGCGTACGAGCAGTACTTC. It codes for CASSFRLAYEQYF.

This clonotype was observed a handful of times. This sequence joins TRBV2 and TRBJ2-7; maybe TRBD2 (6 bases). Germline CDR1 SNHLY, CDR2 FYNNEI. Trimming left V 8 bases short and J 6 bases short, with 8 bases between. CDR3 length equals 10 residues. The CDR3 nucleotides read TGTGCCAGCGGGGGGTTCGAGCAGTACTTC. Amino acid sequence: CASGGFEQYF. Together with reference TRBV2 and TRBJ2-7, the CDR3 gives the full variable domain: EPEVTQTPSHQVTQMGQEVILRCVPISNHLYFYWYRQILGQKVEFLVSFYNNEISEKSEIFDDQFSVERPDGSNFTLKIRSTKLEDSAMYFCASGGFEQYFGPGTRLTVT.